Listed below are T cell receptor beta chains from one sample, sequenced in a study of control samples from healthy donors and cancer patients. Assay: immunoSEQ multiplex PCR; the TCRdb copy retains only in-frame clones and omits some. This table holds fewer than 100,000 clones, around nine tenths found once. Sequences were obtained from blood. These receptors were obtained from a woman aged 50 to 60 in good health. Both conserved end residues are part of each CDR3. The D gene is left open where the match is weak. Clone size is given for some rows only: seen once, a few or many times, or a class if the clone is expanded.

TGTGCCAGCAGCTCGGGGACAACAAACCCCGAGCAGTACTTC	CASSSGTTNPEQYF	TRBJ2-7	once	TRBV3-1/TRBV3-2	.
TGTGCCAGCAGCCGGGGTCGAGGAGACACTGAAGCTTTCTTT	CASSRGRGDTEAFF	TRBJ1-1	.	TRBV7-2	.
TGTGCCAGTTCCTTGCGATCTTACAATGAGCAGTTCTTC	CASSLRSYNEQFF	TRBJ2-1	.	TRBV19	.
TGTGCCAGCAAAACTGGGGCCAACGTCCTGACTTTC	CASKTGANVLTF	TRBJ2-6	.	TRBV28	.
TGTGCCAGCAAGAGCGGCTACAATGAGCAGTTCTTC	CASKSGYNEQFF	TRBJ2-1	.	TRBV6-5	.
TGTGCCAGCAGACCGGGACCGAACACTGAAGCTTTCTTT	CASRPGPNTEAFF	TRBJ1-1	.	TRBV2	.
TGTGCCAGCAGCCCTAGGGGGGTGCGGAATGAAAAACTGTTTTTT	CASSPRGVRNEKLFF	TRBJ1-4	.	TRBV9	.
TGCGCCAGCAGCCCAAGGGGAGGATACGGCTACACCTTC	CASSPRGGYGYTF	TRBJ1-2	.	TRBV5-1	.
TGTGCCAGCAGTGAATGGGTAAGCTCCTACGAGCAGTACTTC	CASSEWVSSYEQYF	TRBJ2-7	.	TRBV6-1	.
TGTGCCAGCAGCTTAGCAAAACAGGGGGCGAATAACGGAGCAGCTTTCTTT	CASSLAKQGANNGAAFF	TRBJ1-1	.	TRBV7-9	TRBD1
TGCGCCAGCAGCTCGACAGGGGGCGTCGACACCATATATTTT	CASSSTGGVDTIYF	TRBJ1-3	once	TRBV5-1	TRBD1
TGTGCCAGCAGCTCGGACTATCTCAATGAGCAGTTCTTC	CASSSDYLNEQFF	TRBJ2-1	.	TRBV5-5	.
TGTGCCAGTCGGACAGGTGAAGGCTACACCTTC	CASRTGEGYTF	TRBJ1-2	once	TRBV7-2	TRBD1
TGTGCCAGCAGCCAAGATCTTTCCTCGGCTGATCAGCCCCAGCATTTT	CASSQDLSSADQPQHF	TRBJ1-5	once	TRBV3-1/TRBV3-2	.
TGCGCCAGCAGGGACACCAATTCGAACACCGGGGAGCTGTTTTTT	CASRDTNSNTGELFF	TRBJ2-2	.	TRBV5-1	.
TGTGCCTGGAGTGGTGGTCTGGCAGGAACTGAAGCTTTCTTT	CAWSGGLAGTEAFF	TRBJ1-1	.	TRBV30	.
TGTGCCCACGCTTCAGCGCGGGCTGGCGTTAATCAGCCCCAGCATTTT	CAHASARAGVNQPQHF	TRBJ1-5	.	TRBV24-1	.
TGTGCCACCCCAGGCGAAACGACAAACTATGGCTACACCTTC	CATPGETTNYGYTF	TRBJ1-2	.	TRBV6-5	.
TGTGCCTGGAGCCGGGGGCACACTGAAGCTTTCTTT	CAWSRGHTEAFF	TRBJ1-1	.	TRBV30	.
TGTGCCAGCACCGGACTAGACAATGAGCAGTTCTTC	CASTGLDNEQFF	TRBJ2-1	.	TRBV2	TRBD2
TGTGCCAGCAGTTACCCCGGAGGATTTGAAGCTTTCTTT	CASSYPGGFEAFF	TRBJ1-1	.	TRBV6-5	.
TGTGCCAGCAGCAAAAGGGACAGCTCGAACACCGGGGAGCTGTTTTTT	CASSKRDSSNTGELFF	TRBJ2-2	.	TRBV9	TRBD1
TGTGCCAGCAGCTTGGACAAACTCTCCCCAGAGACCCAGTACTTC	CASSLDKLSPETQYF	TRBJ2-5	.	TRBV5-4	.
TGTGCCAGTAGTGTCAGGGGGGAAGGCTACACCTTC	CASSVRGEGYTF	TRBJ1-2	.	TRBV19	TRBD1
TGTGCCAGCAGACACATCGCGGGTGGCTACACCTTC	CASRHIAGGYTF	TRBJ1-2	.	TRBV6-4	.
TGTGCCAGAACTGGTTACACAGATACGCAGTATTTT	CARTGYTDTQYF	TRBJ2-3	.	TRBV2	.
TGTGCCAGCAGCTTAGGGGGACAGCTATCCTACGAGCAGTACTTC	CASSLGGQLSYEQYF	TRBJ2-7	.	TRBV5-4	TRBD1
TGCGCCAGCAGCCAAGATCCCCAGGGTGTCGGGGTTAATGAAAAACTGTTTTTT	CASSQDPQGVGVNEKLFF	TRBJ1-4	.	TRBV4-1	.
TGTGCCAGCATAGACGGTCAGGTTTGGGGGGATGGCTACACCTTC	CASIDGQVWGDGYTF	TRBJ1-2	.	TRBV2	.
TGTGCCAGCAGCAAAATCGTGGGGGGGCAAGAGACCCAGTACTTC	CASSKIVGGQETQYF	TRBJ2-5	once	TRBV5-6	TRBD2
TGTGCCAGCAGCGTAGTGTGGGGGCGAGGGGGCTACACCTTC	CASSVVWGRGGYTF	TRBJ1-2	.	TRBV9	.
TGTGCCATCAGCGGGACTAGCGGGGGGTCGGACACCGGGGAGCTGTTTTTT	CAISGTSGGSDTGELFF	TRBJ2-2	.	TRBV10-3	TRBD2
TGTGCCAGCAGCCAAGTAGGGGGGCCGGACTCACCCCTCCACTTT	CASSQVGGPDSPLHF	TRBJ1-6	.	TRBV3-1/TRBV3-2	.
TGTGCCAGCAGCTTAGATTTAGGAGGGTTGAACACTGAAGCTTTCTTT	CASSLDLGGLNTEAFF	TRBJ1-1	.	TRBV7-9	.
TGTGCCACCAGCAGAGATAACGGGGATGGCTACACCTTC	CATSRDNGDGYTF	TRBJ1-2	.	TRBV15	.
TGCGCCAGCAGCCTGGACACCTACTACGAGCAGTACTTC	CASSLDTYYEQYF	TRBJ2-7	.	TRBV4-1	.
TGTGCCTGGAGTAAAGGAGTAGCGGGGGGAAATGAGCAGTTCTTC	CAWSKGVAGGNEQFF	TRBJ2-1	.	TRBV30	TRBD2
TGTGCCAGCAGTGAATTTGGTTATGGCTACACCTTC	CASSEFGYGYTF	TRBJ1-2	once	TRBV6-1	.
TGTGCTAGTGGTTCCCAATCAGCGTTAGATACGCAGTATTTT	CASGSQSALDTQYF	TRBJ2-3	few	TRBV12-5	.
TGTGCCAGCAGCTTATATCTCAGCGGGGGGGACAATGAGCAGTTCTTC	CASSLYLSGGDNEQFF	TRBJ2-1	.	TRBV7-2	TRBD2
TGTGCCAGCAGTGATTTGGGGCCGGGACAGTACAATGAGCAGTTCTTC	CASSDLGPGQYNEQFF	TRBJ2-1	once	TRBV6-1	TRBD1
TGTGCCACCAGTGACGGGTATAGCAATCAGCCCCAGCATTTT	CATSDGYSNQPQHF	TRBJ1-5	.	TRBV24-1	.